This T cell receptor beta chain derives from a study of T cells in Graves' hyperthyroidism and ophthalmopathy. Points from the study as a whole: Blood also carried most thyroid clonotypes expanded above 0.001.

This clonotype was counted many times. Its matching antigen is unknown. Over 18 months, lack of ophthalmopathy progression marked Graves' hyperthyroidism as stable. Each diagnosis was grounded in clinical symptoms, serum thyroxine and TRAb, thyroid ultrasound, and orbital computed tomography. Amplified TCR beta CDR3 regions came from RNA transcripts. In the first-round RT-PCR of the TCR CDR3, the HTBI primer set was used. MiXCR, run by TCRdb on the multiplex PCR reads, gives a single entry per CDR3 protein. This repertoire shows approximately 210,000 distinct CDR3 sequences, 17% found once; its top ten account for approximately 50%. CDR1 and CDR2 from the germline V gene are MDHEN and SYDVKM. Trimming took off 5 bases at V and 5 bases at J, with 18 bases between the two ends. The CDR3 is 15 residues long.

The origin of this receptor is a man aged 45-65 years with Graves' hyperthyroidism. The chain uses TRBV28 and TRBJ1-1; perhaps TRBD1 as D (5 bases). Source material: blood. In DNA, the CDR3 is TGTGCCAGCAGTACGCCCCGGGGGGGGAGGACTGAAGCTTTCTTT. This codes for CASSTPRGGRTEAFF.